The 24 T cell receptor beta chains given below trace back to one sample, sequenced in a study of shared clonotypes between healthy human individuals. Sequencing was performed with immunoSEQ multiplex PCR; in TCRdb, only in-frame clones are kept and a portion is missing. The sample yields hundreds of thousands of clones, almost 97% seen once. The specimen was naive CD4+ T cells sorted from blood. Subset given: CD45RA+ positively selected. The origin of the receptors is a woman aged 25 to 39 in good health.

To note about this clone: Other DNA sequences in this sample translate to the same CDR3. The gene calls are TRBV11-2 and TRBJ1-1; D is perhaps TRBD1 (5 bases). Trimming removed 1 base from V and 5 bases from J, with 11 bases in between. CDR1 and CDR2 from the germline V gene are SGHAT and FQNNGV. The CDR3 extends over 14 amino acids. The CDR3 reads CASSLVGGGTEAFF. CDR3 DNA sequence: TGTGCCAGCAGCTTAGTCGGCGGGGGTACTGAAGCTTTCTTT. Full variable domain (rest looked up from reference TRBV11-2 and TRBJ1-1): EAGVAQSPRYKIIEKRQSVAFWCNPISGHATLYWYQQILGQGPKLLIQFQNNGVVDDSQLPKDRFSAERLKGVDSTLKIQPAKLEDSAVYLCASSLVGGGTEAFFGQGTRLTVV.

This clone was recorded only once. The chain couples TRBV28 to TRBJ2-6, with unresolved D. The V end lost 10 bases, the J end lost 0 bases, and 7 bases lay between the germline ends. The length of the CDR3 is 13 residues. In germline, CDR1 is MDHEN, CDR2 SYDVKM. Here the CDR3 reads CATISSGANVLTF. CDR3 in DNA: TGTGCCACCATAAGCTCTGGGGCCAACGTCCTGACTTTC.

This sequence joins TRBV9 and TRBJ1-3, with a possible D match to TRBD1 (5 bases). Trimming took off 0 bases at V and 0 bases at J, with 22 bases between the two ends. CDR1 is SGDLS, CDR2 YYNGEE, per germline. The CDR3 loop spans 20 amino acids. The CDR3 nucleotides read TGTGCCAGCAGCGTAGTTGATCGGAGGGGTAAGGCAGACTCTGGAAACACCATATATTTT. This encodes CASSVVDRRGKADSGNTIYF. The variable domain in full, completed from reference TRBV9 and TRBJ1-3, reads DSGVTQTPKHLITATGQRVTLRCSPRSGDLSVYWYQQSLDQGLQFLIQYYNGEERAKGNILERFSAQQFPDLHSELNLSSLELGDSALYFCASSVVDRRGKADSGNTIYFGEGSWLTVV.

The chain carries TRBV15 and TRBJ1-4, with 9 bases lining up with TRBD1. The CDR3 is 15 residues long. The germline CDR1 and CDR2 sequences are LNHNV and YYDKDF (reference sequence). The V and J ends lost 0 bases and 8 bases, in that order; junction bases with no gene match: 4. This chain's CDR3 is CATSREDRGLEKLFF. In DNA form, the CDR3 reads TGTGCCACCAGCAGAGAGGACAGGGGACTCGAAAAACTGTTTTTT.

The genes are TRBV11-2 and TRBJ2-7; D is unresolved. V dropped 1 base and J dropped 2 bases, with 6 bases sitting between them. The CDR3 totals 13 residues. CDR1 is SGHAT and CDR2 is FQNNGV in the germline V gene. CDR3 sequence: CASSLVDAYEQYF. The CDR3, as DNA: TGTGCCAGCAGCTTAGTCGATGCCTACGAGCAGTACTTC.

V is TRBV23-1 and J is TRBJ2-3; 7 bases are shared with TRBD1. TRBV23-1 is recorded as an ORF, its role being uncertain. The trim removed 2 bases at V and 2 bases at J, leaving 10 bases unmatched. The CDR3 extends over 17 amino acids. CDR3 sequence (DNA): TGCGCCAGCAGTCAACCACGACAGGGTTCTCCCACAGATACGCAGTATTTT. Translation gives CASSQPRQGSPTDTQYF.

The V and J genes are TRBV27 and TRBJ2-5, with a weak D call TRBD1 (5 bases). The CDR3 covers 14 residues. V lost 6 bases and J 5 bases, leaving 16 bases between the germline ends. CDR1 is MNHEY and CDR2 is SMNVEV in the germline V gene (reference sequence). The CDR3 protein is CASSPSRVGETQYF. The CDR3 DNA is TGTGCCAGCAGCCCCAGCAGGGTTGGGGAGACCCAGTACTTC.

The chain couples TRBV11-2 to TRBJ1-2, with a tentative D call TRBD1 (5 bases). V lost 1 base and J lost 3, with 6 bases in between. The CDR3 is made up of 13 amino acids. Germline assignment: CDR1 SGHAT and CDR2 FQNNGV. DNA for the CDR3: TGTGCCAGCAGCTTAGGGGGGTACTATGGCTACACCTTC. Amino acids: CASSLGGYYGYTF.

The chain links TRBV18 to TRBJ2-7, with D possibly called TRBD1 or TRBD2 (5 bases each). The CDR3 is 15 amino acids. From germline, CDR1 is KGHSH and CDR2 LQKENI. V was shortened by 6 bases and J by 2 bases, with 17 bases between the two germline ends. CDR3 sequence: CASSLGDAVTYEQYF. CDR3 bases: TGTGCCAGCTCCCTGGGGGACGCAGTTACCTACGAGCAGTACTTC.

J is TRBJ1-1 and V is TRBV13, with a weak D call TRBD1 (6 bases). With 5 bases removed from V and 10 bases from J, the gap between germline ends came to 17 bases. The germline gives CDR1 PRHDT, CDR2 FYEKMQ (reference sequence). The CDR3 loop spans 13 amino acids. The CDR3 bases are TGTGCCAGCAGCGCCTTGGGGGGGCTTCGAGCTTTCTTT. Translated: CASSALGGLRAFF.

The chain carries TRBV7-9 and TRBJ1-2; tentative D call: TRBD1 (5 bases). Germline V lookup: CDR1 SEHNR, CDR2 FQNEAQ (reference sequence). This CDR3 has 12 residues. The V gene lost 4 bases and the J gene lost 4 bases, with 7 bases spanning the gap. CDR3 DNA: TGTGCCAGCAGCTCCGACAGCTATGGCTACACCTTC. Its protein product is CASSSDSYGYTF.

The chain is built from TRBV4-2 and TRBJ2-2; a weak D match, TRBD1 (5 bases). Germline CDR1 is LGHNA and CDR2 is YNFKEQ. CDR3 size: 15 residues. Trimming pared 1 base from V and 2 bases from J, leaving 8 bases between. CDR3 sequence reads: CASSQAGFNTGELFF. CDR3 DNA: TGTGCCAGCAGCCAAGCAGGGTTCAACACCGGGGAGCTGTTTTTT.

This clone appeared a single time. V is TRBV5-1 and J is TRBJ2-1; TRBD2 agrees at 8 bases. This CDR3 comprises 16 residues. The germline gives CDR1 SGHRS, CDR2 YFSETQ. V dropped 6 bases and J dropped 7; count of bases not matched to a gene: 15. CDR3 in amino acids: CASIVTSVLTWNEQFF. Written as DNA, the CDR3 is TGCGCCAGCATCGTGACTAGCGTTCTTACATGGAATGAGCAGTTCTTC.

V and J are TRBV2 and TRBJ1-5; 7 bases match TRBD1. The germline gives CDR1 SNHLY, CDR2 FYNNEI. The CDR3 covers 14 residues. Losses at the gene ends were 4 bases for V and 6 bases for J; bases not matched to a gene: 6. CDR3 sequence (DNA): TGTGCCAGCAGTGTACAGGGGAGTCCTCAGCCCCAGCATTTT. It encodes CASSVQGSPQPQHF.

This clone was recorded only once. The CDR3 sequence is CASRFGGTNQETQYF. CDR3 DNA: TGTGCCAGTCGTTTTGGGGGCACTAATCAAGAGACCCAGTACTTC. V and J are TRBV28 and TRBJ2-5, with a weak D call TRBD1 (6 bases). This CDR3 is built from 15 residues. Germline-derived CDR1 and CDR2 are MDHEN and SYDVKM. Trimming took off 9 bases at V and 2 bases at J, with 19 bases between the two ends.

The chain carries TRBV27 and TRBJ2-3; 7 bases are a match to TRBD1. After removal of 6 bases from V and 4 bases from J, the junction contained 13 bases not matched to a gene. The CDR3 totals 16 residues. Germline CDR1 and CDR2: MNHEY and SMNVEV (reference sequence). The CDR3 DNA reads TGTGCCAGCAGCCGTAGACAGGGCAGTTCCGCAGATACGCAGTATTTT. Translation: CASSRRQGSSADTQYF.

The genes are TRBV19 and TRBJ1-2, with D possibly TRBD1 on 5 matching bases. CDR3 length equals 14 residues. Germline V gene sequence: CDR1 LNHDA, CDR2 SQIVND (reference sequence). Trimming took off 10 bases at V and 4 bases at J, with 19 bases between the two ends. DNA for the CDR3: TGTGCCACCGATGGGACCGAACGGGCCTATGGCTACACCTTC. Translated, it gives CATDGTERAYGYTF.

The CDR3 sequence: CASSLFPGRFGGYTF. CDR3 bases: TGTGCCAGCAGCTTGTTCCCAGGACGTTTTGGTGGCTACACCTTC. The genes are TRBV5-4 and TRBJ1-2; D is ambiguous. This CDR3 comprises 15 residues. CDR1 and CDR2 from the germline V gene are SGHNT and YYREEE (reference sequence). Trimming cost V 1 base and J 7 bases, with 17 bases left between them. The full variable domain, in which reference TRBV5-4 and TRBJ1-2 provide the parts outside the CDR3, is ETGVTQSPTHLIKTRGQQVTLRCSSQSGHNTVSWYQQALGQGPQFIFQYYREEENGRGNFPPRFSGLQFPNYSSELNVNALELDDSALYLCASSLFPGRFGGYTFGSGTRLTVV.

The chain recombines TRBV5-6 with TRBJ2-1; D not resolved. The germline CDR1 and CDR2 sequences are SGHDT and YYEEEE. CDR3 length equals 16 residues. V was trimmed by 4 bases and J by 0 bases, leaving 14 bases between them. In nucleotides, the CDR3 is TGTGCCAGCAGCCCCACGGGCACGTCCTCCTACAATGAGCAGTTCTTC. This translates into CASSPTGTSSYNEQFF.

This chain links TRBV5-4 with TRBJ2-2; 8 nucleotides agree with TRBD2. CDR1 is SGHNT, CDR2 YYREEE, per germline (reference sequence). The CDR3 has 17 amino acids. V lost 1 base and J lost 2; bases outside the gene matches: 7. CDR3 coding DNA: TGTGCCAGCAGCTTGAAAAGCCTAGCGGGTAACACCGGGGAGCTGTTTTTT. Translating gives CASSLKSLAGNTGELFF. Looking up the rest from reference TRBV5-4 and TRBJ2-2 gives the full variable domain: ETGVTQSPTHLIKTRGQQVTLRCSSQSGHNTVSWYQQALGQGPQFIFQYYREEENGRGNFPPRFSGLQFPNYSSELNVNALELDDSALYLCASSLKSLAGNTGELFFGEGSRLTVL.

The rearrangement uses TRBV28 and TRBJ1-6, with D tentatively TRBD1 (5 bases). The ends were cut back, 5 bases at V and 8 bases at J, with 19 bases in the middle. The CDR3 is made up of 16 amino acids. Looked up from germline, CDR1 is MDHEN and CDR2 is SYDVKM. Here the CDR3 DNA reads TGTGCCAGCAGTCTTTTAACCGGGACTCGAGATTCACCCCTCCACTTT. This sequence encodes CASSLLTGTRDSPLHF.

Turning to this clone: The sample contains more than one DNA sequence encoding this CDR3. J is TRBJ2-7 and V is TRBV5-1; 8 bases line up with TRBD2. From germline, CDR1 is SGHRS and CDR2 YFSETQ. V was pared by 4 bases and J by 3 bases, with 3 bases of the junction left unmatched. The CDR3 spans 13 residues. CDR3 sequence (DNA): TGCGCCAGCAGCCCGGGAGGGGGCTACGAGCAGTACTTC. Its translation is CASSPGGGYEQYF.

This chain links TRBV28 with TRBJ2-2; TRBD2 matches 12 bases. Looked up from germline, CDR1 is MDHEN and CDR2 is SYDVKM. The CDR3 has 19 amino acids. Trimming cost V 0 bases and J 1 base; bases outside gene matches: 6. As DNA, the CDR3 is TGTGCCAGCAGTTTATGGTGGCTAGCGGGAGGGAAGAACACCGGGGAGCTGTTTTTT. Encoded protein: CASSLWWLAGGKNTGELFF.

This clone was seen once. This chain joins TRBV29-1 and TRBJ2-7; maybe TRBD2 (5 bases). Germline CDR1 and CDR2: SQVTM and ANQGSEA. V lost 5 bases to trimming and J lost 0 bases, with 17 bases between them. The CDR3 spans 15 residues. The CDR3 DNA sequence: TGCAGCGTTCAAAAGCAGGACGGACTCTCCTACGAGCAGTACTTC. Encoded protein: CSVQKQDGLSYEQYF.